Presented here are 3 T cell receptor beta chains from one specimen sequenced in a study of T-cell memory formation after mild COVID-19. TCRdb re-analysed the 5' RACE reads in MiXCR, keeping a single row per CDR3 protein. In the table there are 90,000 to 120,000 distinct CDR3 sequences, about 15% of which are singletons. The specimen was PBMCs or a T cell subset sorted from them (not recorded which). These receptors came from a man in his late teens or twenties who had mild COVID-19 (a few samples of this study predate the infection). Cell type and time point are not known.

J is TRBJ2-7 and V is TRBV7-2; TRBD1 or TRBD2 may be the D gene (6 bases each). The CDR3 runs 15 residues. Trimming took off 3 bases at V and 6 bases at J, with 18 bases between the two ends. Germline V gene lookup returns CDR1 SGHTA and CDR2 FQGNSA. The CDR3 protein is CASSLFGGGLGEQYV. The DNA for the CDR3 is TGTGCCAGCAGCTTGTTTGGTGGGGGGCTGGGCGAGCAGTACGTC.

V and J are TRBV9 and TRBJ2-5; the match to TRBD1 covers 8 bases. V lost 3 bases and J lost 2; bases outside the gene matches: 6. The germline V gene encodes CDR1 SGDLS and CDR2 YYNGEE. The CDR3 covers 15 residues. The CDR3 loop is CASSDGTGQQETQYF. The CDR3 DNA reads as TGTGCCAGCAGCGACGGGACAGGTCAACAAGAGACCCAGTACTTC.

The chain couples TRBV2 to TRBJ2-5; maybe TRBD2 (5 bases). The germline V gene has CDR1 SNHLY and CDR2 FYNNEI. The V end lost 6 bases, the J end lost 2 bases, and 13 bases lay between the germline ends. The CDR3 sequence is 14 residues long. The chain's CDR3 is CASSRLTPQETQYF. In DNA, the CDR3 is TGTGCCAGCAGCCGACTAACACCACAAGAGACCCAGTACTTC.